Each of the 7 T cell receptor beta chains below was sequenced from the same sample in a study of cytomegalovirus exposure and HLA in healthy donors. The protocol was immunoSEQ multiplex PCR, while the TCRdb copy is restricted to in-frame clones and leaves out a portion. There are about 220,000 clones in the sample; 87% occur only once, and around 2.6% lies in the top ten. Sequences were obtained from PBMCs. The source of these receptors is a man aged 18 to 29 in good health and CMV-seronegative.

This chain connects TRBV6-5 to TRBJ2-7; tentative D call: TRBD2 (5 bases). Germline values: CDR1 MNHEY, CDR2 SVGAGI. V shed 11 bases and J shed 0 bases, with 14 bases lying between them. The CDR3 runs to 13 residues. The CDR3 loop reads CAGRYGDSYEQYF. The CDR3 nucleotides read TGTGCCGGGCGGTACGGGGACTCCTACGAGCAGTACTTC.

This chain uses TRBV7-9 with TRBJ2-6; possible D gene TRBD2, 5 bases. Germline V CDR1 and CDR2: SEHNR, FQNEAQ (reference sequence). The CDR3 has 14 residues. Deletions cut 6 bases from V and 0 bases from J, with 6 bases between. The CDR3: CASSGSSGANVLTF. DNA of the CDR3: TGTGCCAGCAGTGGGAGCTCTGGGGCCAACGTCCTGACTTTC.

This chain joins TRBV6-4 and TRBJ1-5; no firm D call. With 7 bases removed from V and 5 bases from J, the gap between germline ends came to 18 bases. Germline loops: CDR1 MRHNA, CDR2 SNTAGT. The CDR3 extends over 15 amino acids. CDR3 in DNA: TGTGCCAGCAAGAACGGGAGAGGTAAGGATCAGCCCCAGCATTTT. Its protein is CASKNGRGKDQPQHF.

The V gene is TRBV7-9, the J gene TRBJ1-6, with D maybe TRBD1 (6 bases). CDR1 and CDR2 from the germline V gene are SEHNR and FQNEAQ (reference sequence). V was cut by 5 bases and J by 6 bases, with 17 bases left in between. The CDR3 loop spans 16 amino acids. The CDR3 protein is CASSVSGGAGNSPLHF. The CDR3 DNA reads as TGTGCCAGCAGCGTTAGCGGGGGGGCGGGTAATTCACCCCTCCACTTT.

The CDR3 region has the DNA TGTGCCACGGGACTAGCGGGAGTCACAGATACGCAGTATTTT. Amino acids: CATGLAGVTDTQYF. This chain joins TRBV2 and TRBJ2-3; 14 bases map to TRBD2. The J segment lost 2 bases and the V segment lost 10 bases, leaving 2 bases of the junction unmatched. The germline gives CDR1 SNHLY, CDR2 FYNNEI. The length of the CDR3 is 14 residues.

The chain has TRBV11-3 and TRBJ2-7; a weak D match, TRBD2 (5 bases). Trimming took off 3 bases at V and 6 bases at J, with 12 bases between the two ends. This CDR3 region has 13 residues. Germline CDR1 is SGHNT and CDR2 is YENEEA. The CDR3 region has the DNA TGTGCCAGCAGCTTCGGAGGCATTGGCGAGCAGTACTTC. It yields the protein CASSFGGIGEQYF.

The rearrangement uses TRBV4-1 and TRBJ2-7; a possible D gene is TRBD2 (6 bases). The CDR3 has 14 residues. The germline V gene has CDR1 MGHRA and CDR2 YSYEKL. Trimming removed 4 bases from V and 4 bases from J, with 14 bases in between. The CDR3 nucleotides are TGCGCCAGCAGCCCAACGGGACTCACGTACGAGCAGTACTTC. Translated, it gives CASSPTGLTYEQYF.